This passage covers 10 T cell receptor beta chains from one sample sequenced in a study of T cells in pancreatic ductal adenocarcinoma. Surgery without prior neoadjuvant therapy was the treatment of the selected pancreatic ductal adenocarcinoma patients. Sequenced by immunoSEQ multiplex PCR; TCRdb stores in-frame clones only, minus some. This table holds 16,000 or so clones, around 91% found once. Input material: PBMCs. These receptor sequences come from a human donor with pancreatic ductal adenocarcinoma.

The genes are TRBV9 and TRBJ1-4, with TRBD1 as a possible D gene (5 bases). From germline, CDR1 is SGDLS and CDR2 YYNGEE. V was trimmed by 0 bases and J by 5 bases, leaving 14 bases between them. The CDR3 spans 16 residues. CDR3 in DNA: TGTGCCAGCAGCGTAGACCCGGGACGGGAGAATGAAAAACTGTTTTTT. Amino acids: CASSVDPGRENEKLFF.

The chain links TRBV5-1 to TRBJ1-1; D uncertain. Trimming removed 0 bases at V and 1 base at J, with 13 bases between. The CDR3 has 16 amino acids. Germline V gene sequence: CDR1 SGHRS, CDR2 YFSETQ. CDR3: CASSLAWVPTNTEAFF. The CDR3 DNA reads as TGCGCCAGCAGCTTGGCCTGGGTTCCTACGAACACTGAAGCTTTCTTT.

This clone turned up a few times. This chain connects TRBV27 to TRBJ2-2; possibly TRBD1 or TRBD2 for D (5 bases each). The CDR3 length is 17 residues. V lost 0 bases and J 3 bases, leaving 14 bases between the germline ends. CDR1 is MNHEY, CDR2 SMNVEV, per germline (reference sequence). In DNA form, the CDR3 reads TGTGCCAGCAGTTTATCGGGGACCACCCTTTACACCGGGGAGCTGTTTTTT. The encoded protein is CASSLSGTTLYTGELFF.

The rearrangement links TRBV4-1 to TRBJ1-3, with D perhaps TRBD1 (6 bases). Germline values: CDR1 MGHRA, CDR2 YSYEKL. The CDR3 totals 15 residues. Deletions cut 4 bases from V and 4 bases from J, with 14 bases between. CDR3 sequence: CASSRIAGAGNTIYF. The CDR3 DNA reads TGCGCCAGCAGCCGAATCGCAGGGGCCGGAAACACCATATATTTT.

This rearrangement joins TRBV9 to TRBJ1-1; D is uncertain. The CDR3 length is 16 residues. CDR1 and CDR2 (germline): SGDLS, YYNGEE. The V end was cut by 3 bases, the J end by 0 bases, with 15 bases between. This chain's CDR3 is CASSGPQVSMNTEAFF. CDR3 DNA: TGTGCCAGCAGCGGACCCCAAGTGAGTATGAACACTGAAGCTTTCTTT.

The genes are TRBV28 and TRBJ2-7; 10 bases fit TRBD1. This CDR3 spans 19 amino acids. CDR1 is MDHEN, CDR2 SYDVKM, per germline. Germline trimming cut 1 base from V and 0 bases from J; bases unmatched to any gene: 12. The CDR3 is CASSLSSLGQGESSYEQYF. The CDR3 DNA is TGTGCCAGCAGTTTATCCTCCCTCGGACAGGGGGAAAGCTCCTACGAGCAGTACTTC.

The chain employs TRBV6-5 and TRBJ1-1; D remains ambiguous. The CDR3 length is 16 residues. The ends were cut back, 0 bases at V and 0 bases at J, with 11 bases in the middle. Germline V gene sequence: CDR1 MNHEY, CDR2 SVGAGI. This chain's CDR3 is CASSYSRHTMNTEAFF. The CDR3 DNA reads TGTGCCAGCAGTTACTCCCGACATACCATGAACACTGAAGCTTTCTTT.

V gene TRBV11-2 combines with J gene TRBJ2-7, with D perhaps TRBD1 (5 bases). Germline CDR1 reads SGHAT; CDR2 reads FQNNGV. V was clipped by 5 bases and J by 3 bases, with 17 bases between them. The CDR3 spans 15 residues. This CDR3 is CASSPLTDTSYEQYF. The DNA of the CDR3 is TGTGCCAGCAGCCCACTTACGGACACCAGCTACGAGCAGTACTTC. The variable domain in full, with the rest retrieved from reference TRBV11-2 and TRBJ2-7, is EAGVAQSPRYKIIEKRQSVAFWCNPISGHATLYWYQQILGQGPKLLIQFQNNGVVDDSQLPKDRFSAERLKGVDSTLKIQPAKLEDSAVYLCASSPLTDTSYEQYFGPGTRLTVT.

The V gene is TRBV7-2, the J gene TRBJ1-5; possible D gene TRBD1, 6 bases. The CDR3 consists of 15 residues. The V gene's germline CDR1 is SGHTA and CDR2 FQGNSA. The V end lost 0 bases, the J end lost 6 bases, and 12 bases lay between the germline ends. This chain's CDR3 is CASSLARGGGQPQHF. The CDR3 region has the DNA TGTGCCAGCAGCTTAGCGAGGGGGGGCGGTCAGCCCCAGCATTTT. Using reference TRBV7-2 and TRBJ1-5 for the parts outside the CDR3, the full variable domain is GAGVSQSPSNKVTEKGKDVELRCDPISGHTALYWYRQSLGQGLEFLIYFQGNSAPDKSGLPSDRFSAERTGGSVSTLTIQRTQQEDSAVYLCASSLARGGGQPQHFGDGTRLSIL.

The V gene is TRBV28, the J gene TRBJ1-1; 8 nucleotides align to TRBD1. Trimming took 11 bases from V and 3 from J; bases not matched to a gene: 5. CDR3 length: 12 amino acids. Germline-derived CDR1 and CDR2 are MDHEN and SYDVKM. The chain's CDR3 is CAAAGGDTEAFF. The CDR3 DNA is TGTGCCGCCGCAGGGGGCGACACTGAAGCTTTCTTT.